This T cell receptor (beta chain) was retrieved from a study of OX40 agonist ivuxolimab in advanced cancers. About the study: The patients got ivuxolimab, which is an agonistic anti-OX40 (CD134) antibody.

The assay was immunoSEQ multiplex PCR, and TCRdb's table has in-frame clones only and misses some. The sample comprises 60,000 or so clones, around 93% of which are singletons, and around 19% rests with the top ten. Findings of the study overall: Part of the nonresponder group also had normalized T-cell clonal expansion that was low. Relative to CD4+ cells, CD8+ T cells on average had more expanded clones.

CDR1 is SGHTA and CDR2 is FQGNSA in the germline V gene. This CDR3 spans 20 amino acids. After removal of 0 bases from V and 5 bases from J, the junction contained 16 bases not matched to a gene. With regard to this clone: Its antigen is as yet unknown.

The chain joins TRBV7-2 to TRBJ2-4; 10 bases line up with TRBD2. The specimen was CD4+ or CD8+ T cells sorted from blood, collected in a trial of the OX40 agonist ivuxolimab. This TCR derives from an adult with an advanced solid tumor such as melanoma, head and neck, liver or kidney cancer. CDR3 DNA sequence: TGTGCCAGCAGCTTAGCGCAGGGACTAGCGCCAATTTACCGGGAAAACATTCAGTACTTC. Its translation: CASSLAQGLAPIYRENIQYF.